This T cell receptor (beta chain) is from a study of PD-L1 blockade in urothelial cancer. TCRdb's table, derived via immunoSEQ multiplex PCR, lists solely in-frame clones and lacks some. Of 25,000 to 30,000 clones in the sample, more than 75% are singletons; the top ten hold less than 4%. Looked up from germline, CDR1 is SGHRS and CDR2 is YFSETQ. The CDR3 runs 15 residues. The V end was cut by 2 bases, the J end by 1 base, with 11 bases between. Study-wide results and caveats: Blood TCR clonality below the median before treatment was a predictor of better survival.

As regards this clone: Its specificity is not known.

The chain employs TRBV5-1 and TRBJ2-3, with no clear D. The source is a man in his fifties or sixties with urothelial cancer. Sequencing was performed on PBMCs, taken around atezolizumab (anti-PD-L1) treatment. The CDR3 region is CASSFGLVRTDTQYF. In DNA, the CDR3 is TGCGCCAGCAGCTTTGGCCTAGTCCGCACAGATACGCAGTATTTT.